The 5 T cell receptor beta chains in this list originate from one sample, sequenced in a study of technical replicates of blood from a handful of donors. TCRdb keeps only in-frame clones here, not all; method: immunoSEQ multiplex PCR. This sample has about 68,000 clones, with 95% to 98% found just once. Sequences were obtained from T cells isolated from PBMCs. These TCRs come from a human donor in good health.

The chain has TRBV7-9 and TRBJ1-4; no clear D gene. Germline V gene lookup returns CDR1 SEHNR and CDR2 FQNEAQ (reference sequence). V gave up 5 bases and J gave up 0 bases, with 10 bases separating them. The CDR3 is 15 residues long. DNA of the CDR3: TGTGCCAGCAGCATACTCGAGGCAACTAATGAAAAACTGTTTTTT. This gives the protein CASSILEATNEKLFF.

The V and J genes are TRBV19 and TRBJ2-5, with 7 bases matching TRBD2. This CDR3 is 13 amino acids long. With 6 bases clipped from V and 5 bases from J, the junction kept 6 bases outside the gene matches. Germline V gene data show CDR1 as LNHDA and CDR2 as SQIVND (reference sequence). The CDR3 loop reads CASSGGIRETQYF. The DNA of the CDR3 is TGTGCCAGTAGCGGGGGGATTCGGGAGACCCAGTACTTC.

V gene TRBV28 combines with J gene TRBJ1-1; tentative D call: TRBD1 (5 bases). V was shortened by 9 bases and J by 1 base, with 9 bases between the two germline ends. The CDR3 is made up of 12 amino acids. Germline values: CDR1 MDHEN, CDR2 SYDVKM. This chain's CDR3 is CASRTSNTEAFF. The CDR3 DNA sequence: TGTGCCAGTAGGACATCGAACACTGAAGCTTTCTTT.

The chain recombines TRBV27 with TRBJ2-7; D is possibly TRBD2 (6 bases). The V end lost 4 bases, the J end lost 4 bases, and 17 bases lay between the germline ends. The CDR3 has 15 residues. Germline-derived CDR1 and CDR2 are MNHEY and SMNVEV (reference sequence). The CDR3 DNA reads TGTGCCAGCAGTTCCCAGCGGGCTCCTCAATACGAGCAGTACTTC. Translated: CASSSQRAPQYEQYF.

This chain uses TRBV6-1 with TRBJ2-1; D remains ambiguous. Germline CDR1 reads MNHNS; CDR2 reads SASEGT. The length of the CDR3 is 18 residues. Trimming left V 4 bases short and J 0 bases short, with 19 bases between. The CDR3 loop reads CASSGTSLSSNSYNEQFF. CDR3 in DNA: TGTGCCAGCAGTGGAACCTCTCTAAGTTCGAACTCCTACAATGAGCAGTTCTTC.